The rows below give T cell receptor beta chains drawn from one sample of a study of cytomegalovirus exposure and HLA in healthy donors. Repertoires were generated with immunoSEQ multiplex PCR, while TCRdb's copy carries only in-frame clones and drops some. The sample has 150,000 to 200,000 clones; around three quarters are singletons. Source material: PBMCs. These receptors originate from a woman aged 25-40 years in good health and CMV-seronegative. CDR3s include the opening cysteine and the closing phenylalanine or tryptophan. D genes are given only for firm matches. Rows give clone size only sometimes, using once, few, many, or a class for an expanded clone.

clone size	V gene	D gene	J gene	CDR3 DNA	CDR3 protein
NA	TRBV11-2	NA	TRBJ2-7	TGTGCCGGCAACAAGCCCGGGACGGGAGCCCTCGAGCAGTACTTC	CAGNKPGTGALEQYF
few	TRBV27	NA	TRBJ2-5	TGTGCCAGCAGGACCGGGGAGACCCAGTACTTC	CASRTGETQYF
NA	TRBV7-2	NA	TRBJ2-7	TGTGCCAGCAGCTTACTCCCGAGCTCCTACGAGCAGTACTTC	CASSLLPSSYEQYF
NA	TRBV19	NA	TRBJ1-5	TGTGCCAGAACAATATGTCAGCCCCAGCATTTT	CARTICQPQHF
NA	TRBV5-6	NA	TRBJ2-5	TGTGCCAGCAGCTTGACACAGAACCAAGAGACCCAGTACTTC	CASSLTQNQETQYF
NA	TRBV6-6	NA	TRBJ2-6	TGTGCCAGCAGTTACAGGGGGTCTGGGGCCAACGTCCTGACTTTC	CASSYRGSGANVLTF
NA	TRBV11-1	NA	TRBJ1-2	TGTGCCAGCAGCTTAGCGCACGGAGGCGGCTACACCTTC	CASSLAHGGGYTF
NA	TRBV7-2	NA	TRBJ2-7	TGTGCCAGCAGCTTTAGGACTCCCTACTACGAGCAGTACTTC	CASSFRTPYYEQYF
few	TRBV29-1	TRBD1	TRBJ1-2	TGCAGCGCGGAAGGGGGCGACTATGGCTACACCTTC	CSAEGGDYGYTF
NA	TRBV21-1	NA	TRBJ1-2	TGTGCCAGCAGCAACGGAGTGGTCTATGGCTACACCTTC	CASSNGVVYGYTF
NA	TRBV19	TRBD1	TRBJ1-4	TGTGCCAGTAGCGGGACAGCGAACGAAAAACTGTTTTTT	CASSGTANEKLFF
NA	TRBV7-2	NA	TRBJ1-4	TGTGCCAGCAGCTTACGGGGGTGGAGCGAAAAACTGTTTTTT	CASSLRGWSEKLFF
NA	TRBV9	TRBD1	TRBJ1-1	TGTGCCAGCAGCGTAGTTCCGGACAGGCCGGGGACTGAAGCTTTCTTT	CASSVVPDRPGTEAFF
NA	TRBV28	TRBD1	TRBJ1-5	TGTGCCAGCAGTGGGACAGAACCCTGGGGGCTTAGCAATCAGCCCCAGCATTTT	CASSGTEPWGLSNQPQHF
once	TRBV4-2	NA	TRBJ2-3	TGTGCCAGCAGCCCGGAAGGGACTTCTCCCGGGGGAGATACGCAGTATTTT	CASSPEGTSPGGDTQYF
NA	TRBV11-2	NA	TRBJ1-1	TGTGCCAGCAGCCCCGTCCCCCACGGGGGCACTGAAGCTTTCTTT	CASSPVPHGGTEAFF
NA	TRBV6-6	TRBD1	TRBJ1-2	TGTGCCAGCAGTTACTCAGGCATGGACAGGGGACATGGCTACACCTTC	CASSYSGMDRGHGYTF
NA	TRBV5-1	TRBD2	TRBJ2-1	TGCGCCAGCAGCGTGGGACTAGCGGTCTACAATGAGCAGTTCTTC	CASSVGLAVYNEQFF
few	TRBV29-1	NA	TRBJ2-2	TGCAGCGTTGTTCGGGGCACCGGGGAGCTGTTTTTT	CSVVRGTGELFF
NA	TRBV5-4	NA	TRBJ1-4	TGTGCCACCGCGCTGGGAGGGAATGAAAAACTGTTTTTT	CATALGGNEKLFF
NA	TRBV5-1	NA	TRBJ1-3	TGCGCCAGCAGCTTGCCCGGGGTTGGAAACACCATATATTTT	CASSLPGVGNTIYF
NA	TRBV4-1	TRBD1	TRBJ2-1	TGCGCCAGCAGCCAAGACGGGACAGGGGTCTATGAGCAGTTCTTC	CASSQDGTGVYEQFF
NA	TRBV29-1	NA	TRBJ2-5	TGCAGCGTTGAAGATCGTGAGGAGACCCAGTACTTC	CSVEDREETQYF
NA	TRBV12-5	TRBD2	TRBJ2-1	TGTGCTAGTGTCTTGACTAGCGGGGGGTACCAAAACCGATACAATGAGCAGTTCTTC	CASVLTSGGYQNRYNEQFF
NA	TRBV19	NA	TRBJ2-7	TGTGCCAGTAAGGGGGGGGACGGCGAGCAGTACTTC	CASKGGDGEQYF
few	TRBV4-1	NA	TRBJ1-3	TGCGCCAGCAGCTGGGACTCACCCTCTGGAAACACCATATATTTT	CASSWDSPSGNTIYF
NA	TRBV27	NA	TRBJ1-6	TGTGCCAGCAGTTTATCGGGAGGGGTCGGCAATTCACCCCTCCACTTT	CASSLSGGVGNSPLHF
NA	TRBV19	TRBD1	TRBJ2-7	TGTGCCAGTAGTCCCACACCCGGGACAGGGTTCAAGAACTCCTACGAGCAGTACTTC	CASSPTPGTGFKNSYEQYF
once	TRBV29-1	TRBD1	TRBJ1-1	TGCAGCACCCAGACAGGGGGCAACACTGAAGCTTTCTTT	CSTQTGGNTEAFF
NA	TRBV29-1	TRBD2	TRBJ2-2	TGCAGCGTTAGCGGGGGGGCTTTCGTTGGGGAGCTGTTTTTT	CSVSGGAFVGELFF
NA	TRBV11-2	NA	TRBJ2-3	TGTGCCAGCAGCCTTAGGGGGTCCACAGATACGCAGTATTTT	CASSLRGSTDTQYF
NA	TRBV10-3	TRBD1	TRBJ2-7	TGTGCCATCAGTGAGTCGGGACAGGGGGTCCACGAGCAGTACTTC	CAISESGQGVHEQYF
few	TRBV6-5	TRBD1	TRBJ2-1	TGTGCCAGCAGTTACTCGAACAGGGGCCCTTACAATGAGCAGTTCTTC	CASSYSNRGPYNEQFF
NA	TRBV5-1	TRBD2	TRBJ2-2	TGCGCCAGCAGCTTGTTAGCGGGTACCGGGGAGCTGTTTTTT	CASSLLAGTGELFF
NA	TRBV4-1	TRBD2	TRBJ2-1	TGCGCCAGCAGCGAACTAGCGGGGGGATCCTACAATGAGCAGTTCTTC	CASSELAGGSYNEQFF
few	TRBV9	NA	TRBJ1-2	TGTGCCAGCAGCGTCGGGTCAGGGGACTATGGCTACACCTTC	CASSVGSGDYGYTF
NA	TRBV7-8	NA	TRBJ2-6	TGTGCCAGCAGCCGCAGGGTGCAGGGGTCGACTGGGGCCAACGTCCTGACTTTC	CASSRRVQGSTGANVLTF
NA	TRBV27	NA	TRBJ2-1	TGTGCCAGCAGCCGGAGAGGGACAAGCTCCTACAATGAGCAGTTCTTC	CASSRRGTSSYNEQFF
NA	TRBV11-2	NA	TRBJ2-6	TGTGCCAGCAGCCGGGGGGGGGCCAACGTCCTGACTTTC	CASSRGGANVLTF
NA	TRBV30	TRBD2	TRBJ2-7	TGTGCCTGGAGTGTACTGGCGGGAGGGACCTACGAGCAGTACTTC	CAWSVLAGGTYEQYF
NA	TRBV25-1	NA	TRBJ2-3	TGTGCCAGCAGTGATCGACTTACCCCAGATACGCAGTATTTT	CASSDRLTPDTQYF
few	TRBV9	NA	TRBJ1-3	TGTGCCAGCAGCGTTCAGGGATTCGACACCATATATTTT	CASSVQGFDTIYF
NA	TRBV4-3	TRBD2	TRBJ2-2	TGCGCCAGCAGCCAAGGGACTAGCGGAAACGGGGAGCTGTTTTTT	CASSQGTSGNGELFF
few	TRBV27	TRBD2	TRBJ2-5	TGTGCCAGCAGTTTCGTTAGCGGGGGGACCCAAGAGACCCAGTACTTC	CASSFVSGGTQETQYF
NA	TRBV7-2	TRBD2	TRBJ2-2	TGTGCCAGCAGCTTGGGACTAGCGGGAGGACGTCCCGGGGAGCTGTTTTTT	CASSLGLAGGRPGELFF
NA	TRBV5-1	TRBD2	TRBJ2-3	TGCGCCAGCAAAGCGGGAGGGTCCACAGATACGCAGTATTTT	CASKAGGSTDTQYF
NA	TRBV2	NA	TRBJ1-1	TGTGCCAGCAGCCCCCTCCGGAGGGCGAACACTGAAGCTTTCTTT	CASSPLRRANTEAFF
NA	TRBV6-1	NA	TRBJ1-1	TGTGCCAGCAGTGCATTGACAGCGAACACTGAAGCTTTCTTT	CASSALTANTEAFF
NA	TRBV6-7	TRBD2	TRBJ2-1	TGTGCCAGCAGTTACTGTGGTAGCGGGGCGACCTACAATGAGCAGTTCTTC	CASSYCGSGATYNEQFF
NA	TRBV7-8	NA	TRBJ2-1	TGTGCCAGCAGCTTATATCAGGGATCGAATGAGCAGTTCTTC	CASSLYQGSNEQFF
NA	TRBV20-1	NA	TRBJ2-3	TGCAGTGCCCCTTTAACAGATACGCAGTATTTT	CSAPLTDTQYF
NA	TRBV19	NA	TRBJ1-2	TGTGCCAGTAGACGACCTGCCGGACAAAGCTATGGCTACACCTTC	CASRRPAGQSYGYTF
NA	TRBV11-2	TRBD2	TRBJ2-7	TGTGCCAGCAGCTCCATAGCGGGGGTGGATTTCTACGAGCAGTACTTC	CASSSIAGVDFYEQYF